The source of this TCR beta chain is a study of shared clonotypes between healthy human individuals. Findings and caveats of the study: A few donors had about 5% of their naive CD4 clonotypes in common.

The material for each subset, its genomic DNA, was split evenly across several immunoSEQ plates. Sequencing was performed with immunoSEQ multiplex PCR; in TCRdb, only in-frame clones are kept and a portion is missing. The data hold about 1 million clones, with around 74% observed a single time. The CDR3 covers 15 residues. CDR1 MNHNS and CDR2 SASEGT come from the germline V gene. The trim removed 4 bases at V and 1 base at J, leaving 1 base unmatched. About this clone itself: The antigen remains unidentified.

The V gene is TRBV6-1, the J gene TRBJ2-7; TRBD2 matches at 13 bases. The sequenced material came from memory CD4+ T cells sorted from blood. Stated subset: CD45RA-negative fraction. The clonotype originates from a man younger than 30 in good health. CDR3 coding DNA: TGTGCCAGCAGTGGGACTAGCGGGGGATCCTACGAGCAGTACTTC. Protein sequence: CASSGTSGGSYEQYF.